One and the same sample provided the 21 T cell receptor beta chains below, sequenced in a study of regulatory T cells in long-lasting Graves disease. Building the TCR beta libraries relied on iRepertoire HTBI primers, and CDR3 regions underwent Arm-PCR. TCRdb re-analysed the multiplex PCR reads in MiXCR, keeping a single row per CDR3 protein. The profile shows 400,000 to 500,000 distinct CDR3 sequences, roughly 17% of them singletons. Described time point: newly diagnosed GD, antithyroid drugs for less than 3 months. With RNA extracted from PBMCs as input, the TCR library was made. These sequences were also reported in another study, on T cells in Graves' hyperthyroidism and ophthalmopathy.

This specimen was peripheral blood mononuclear cells (PBMCs), taken at new diagnosis, from a patient treated with antithyroid drugs. The receptors come from a woman between 25 and 40 years old with Graves disease.

Many counts were recorded for this clonotype. The V and J genes are TRBV28 and TRBJ2-3; TRBD2 aligns across 7 bases. The germline gives CDR1 MDHEN, CDR2 SYDVKM. With V trimmed by 7 bases and J by 5 bases, 12 bases remained unmatched. The CDR3 covers 15 residues. The CDR3 sequence: CASKGFAGAGDTQYF. CDR3 sequence (DNA): TGTGCCAGCAAGGGTTTCGCGGGAGCTGGAGATACGCAGTATTTT. The whole variable domain, filled in from reference TRBV28 and TRBJ2-3, reads DVKVTQSSRYLVKRTGEKVFLECVQDMDHENMFWYRQDPGLGLRLIYFSYDVKMKEKGDIPEGYSVSREKKERFSLILESASTNQTSMYLCASKGFAGAGDTQYFGPGTRLTVL.

This clonotype was counted between two and nine times. This rearrangement joins TRBV9 to TRBJ1-6; tentative D call: TRBD1 (5 bases). The V gene's germline CDR1 is SGDLS and CDR2 YYNGEE. This CDR3 region has 17 residues. With 0 bases removed from V and 4 bases from J, the gap between germline ends came to 14 bases. The chain's CDR3 is CASSVDRVGGYNSPLHF. The CDR3 DNA follows: TGTGCCAGCAGCGTAGACCGCGTGGGGGGATATAATTCACCCCTCCACTTT. The whole variable domain, remainder taken from reference TRBV9 and TRBJ1-6, is DSGVTQTPKHLITATGQRVTLRCSPRSGDLSVYWYQQSLDQGLQFLIQYYNGEERAKGNILERFSAQQFPDLHSELNLSSLELGDSALYFCASSVDRVGGYNSPLHFGNGTRLTVT.

The chain joins TRBV19 to TRBJ2-1, with 8 bases identical to TRBD2. Germline CDR1 reads LNHDA; CDR2 reads SQIVND (reference sequence). The CDR3 runs 15 residues. V lost 3 bases to trimming and J lost 2 bases; unmatched junction nucleotides: 3. The CDR3 DNA sequence: TGTGCCAGTAGTATTAGCGGGACAACCTACAATGAGCAGTTCTTC. It encodes CASSISGTTYNEQFF. Together with reference TRBV19 and TRBJ2-1, the CDR3 gives the full variable domain: DGGITQSPKYLFRKEGQNVTLSCEQNLNHDAMYWYRQDPGQGLRLIYYSQIVNDFQKGDIAEGYSVSREKKESFPLTVTSAQKNPTAFYLCASSISGTTYNEQFFGPGTRLTVL.

The chain uses TRBV24-1 and TRBJ2-4; TRBD1 is a possible D gene (6 bases). The germline V gene has CDR1 KGHDR and CDR2 SFDVKD. The CDR3 runs to 14 residues. Trimming stripped 9 bases from V and 1 base from J, with 12 bases between. As DNA, the CDR3 is TGTGCCACCGCTCCGAGGGGGGCCAAAAACATTCAGTACTTC. Protein product: CATAPRGAKNIQYF.

This clonotype was observed at least ten times. This chain joins TRBV20-1 and TRBJ2-7; 16 nucleotides line up with TRBD2. The germline V gene has CDR1 DFQATT and CDR2 SNEGSKA (reference sequence). The CDR3 consists of 19 residues. J was trimmed by 0 bases and V by 0 bases; bases with no gene match: 8. CDR3 in DNA: TGCAGTGCTAGAGATCTTTTGGGACTAGCGGGAGGGAGCTCCTACGAGCAGTACTTC. Translation gives CSARDLLGLAGGSSYEQYF.

This clonotype has at least ten counts. V and J are TRBV29-1 and TRBJ2-7; D is uncertain. The V end lost 6 bases, the J end lost 7 bases, and 13 bases lay between the germline ends. The germline V gene has CDR1 SQVTM and CDR2 ANQGSEA. This CDR3 is 11 amino acids long. The CDR3 nucleotides are TGCAGCGTCGAAACTGAGATGGAGCAGTACTTC. It yields the protein CSVETEMEQYF.

This clonotype showed up many times. The J gene is TRBJ2-5, the V gene TRBV7-8; tentative D call: TRBD2 (5 bases). The ends were cut back, 0 bases at V and 1 base at J, with 15 bases in the middle. Germline loops: CDR1 SGHVS, CDR2 FQNEAQ. The CDR3 has 17 residues. CDR3 in amino acids: CASSLASGSILQETQYF. DNA for the CDR3: TGTGCCAGCAGCTTAGCCTCGGGATCCATCCTCCAAGAGACCCAGTACTTC.

This clonotype has ten or more counts. This chain joins TRBV27 and TRBJ2-7; 9 nucleotides agree with TRBD2. This CDR3 spans 15 amino acids. Germline V gene sequence: CDR1 MNHEY, CDR2 SMNVEV (reference sequence). The trim removed 7 bases at V and 0 bases at J, leaving 7 bases unmatched. The CDR3 reads CASTRLAVGSYEQYF. The CDR3 bases are TGTGCCAGCACGAGACTAGCGGTTGGCTCCTACGAGCAGTACTTC.

There are a few counts of this clonotype. This chain links TRBV7-9 with TRBJ2-7; perhaps D is TRBD1 or TRBD2 (6 bases each). The CDR3 covers 14 residues. Germline CDR1 is SEHNR and CDR2 is FQNEAQ (reference sequence). V lost 6 bases and J 2 bases, leaving 14 bases between the germline ends. This chain's CDR3 is CASSTGARTYEQYF. Here the CDR3 DNA reads TGTGCCAGCAGTACGGGGGCCCGAACCTACGAGCAGTACTTC.

In its sample, this clonotype was seen a few times. V gene TRBV27 combines with J gene TRBJ2-7; either TRBD1 or TRBD2 may fit D (6 bases each). This CDR3 comprises 16 residues. Trimming cost V 0 bases and J 4 bases, with 16 bases left between them. Germline V gene lookup returns CDR1 MNHEY and CDR2 SMNVEV (reference sequence). The CDR3: CASSLSTLGGQYEQYF. The CDR3 nucleotides read TGTGCCAGCAGTTTATCGACGCTCGGGGGACAATACGAGCAGTACTTC.

The genes are TRBV20-1 and TRBJ1-6; TRBD1 might be the D (6 bases). The CDR3 runs 16 residues. The germline V gene encodes CDR1 DFQATT and CDR2 SNEGSKA (reference sequence). The V and J ends lost 1 base and 7 bases respectively, with 17 bases between them. CDR3 region: CSARAQIQGSNSPLHF. The DNA for the CDR3 is TGCAGTGCTAGAGCCCAAATACAGGGATCAAATTCACCCCTCCACTTT.

This clonotype has only a few counts. The chain combines TRBV5-1 with TRBJ2-4; 10 bases are shared with TRBD1. This CDR3 contains 15 residues. Trimming cost V 1 base and J 7 bases; bases outside gene matches: 5. Per germline, CDR1 SGHRS and CDR2 YFSETQ. The CDR3 nucleotides read TGCGCCAGCAGCTTGTATGGGACAGGGGATAACATTCAGTACTTC. Translated, it gives CASSLYGTGDNIQYF.

The sample holds many counts of this clonotype. V gene TRBV28 combines with J gene TRBJ2-5; TRBD1 aligns across 7 bases. The germline gives CDR1 MDHEN, CDR2 SYDVKM. V lost 3 bases to trimming and J lost 5 bases; unmatched junction nucleotides: 6. The CDR3 has 14 residues. The CDR3 here is CASSFPETGETQYF. For the CDR3, the DNA is TGTGCCAGCAGTTTTCCGGAGACAGGGGAGACCCAGTACTTC. The whole variable domain, remainder taken from reference TRBV28 and TRBJ2-5, is DVKVTQSSRYLVKRTGEKVFLECVQDMDHENMFWYRQDPGLGLRLIYFSYDVKMKEKGDIPEGYSVSREKKERFSLILESASTNQTSMYLCASSFPETGETQYFGPGTRLLVL.

This clonotype was seen more than once but under ten times. A read error likely explains this, since a far larger clone differs by one base. This rearrangement joins TRBV2 to TRBJ2-7, with a possible D match to TRBD1 (5 bases). Trimming pared 3 bases from V and 2 bases from J, leaving 8 bases between. Germline lookup yields CDR1 SNHLY and CDR2 FYNNEI. The CDR3 is 13 amino acids. As DNA, the CDR3 is TGTGCCAGCAGTGACAGGGCGCCCTACGAGCAGTACTTC. It yields the protein CASSDRAPYEQYF.

This clonotype came up many times. V gene TRBV19 combines with J gene TRBJ2-7; D call uncertain. The CDR3 has 15 residues. Trimming took off 4 bases at V and 0 bases at J, with 13 bases between the two ends. Germline V lookup: CDR1 LNHDA, CDR2 SQIVND (reference sequence). This chain's CDR3 is CASSTGFGGSYEQYF. CDR3 DNA: TGTGCCAGTAGTACTGGATTCGGCGGCTCCTACGAGCAGTACTTC. Looking up the rest from reference TRBV19 and TRBJ2-7 gives the full variable domain: DGGITQSPKYLFRKEGQNVTLSCEQNLNHDAMYWYRQDPGQGLRLIYYSQIVNDFQKGDIAEGYSVSREKKESFPLTVTSAQKNPTAFYLCASSTGFGGSYEQYFGPGTRLTVT.

The V and J genes are TRBV2 and TRBJ2-1; D remains ambiguous. Trimming cost V 1 base and J 6 bases, with 10 bases left between them. Germline lookup yields CDR1 SNHLY and CDR2 FYNNEI. The CDR3 runs to 14 residues. The CDR3 reads CASSEVGSLNEQFF. The CDR3 DNA follows: TGTGCCAGCAGTGAAGTTGGTAGTCTCAATGAGCAGTTCTTC. The variable domain in full, completed from reference TRBV2 and TRBJ2-1, reads EPEVTQTPSHQVTQMGQEVILRCVPISNHLYFYWYRQILGQKVEFLVSFYNNEISEKSEIFDDQFSVERPDGSNFTLKIRSTKLEDSAMYFCASSEVGSLNEQFFGPGTRLTVL.

This clonotype appeared many times. J is TRBJ2-5 and V is TRBV11-2; D not resolved. The germline V gene encodes CDR1 SGHAT and CDR2 FQNNGV. CDR3 length equals 12 residues. The V gene lost 1 base and the J gene lost 1 base, with 1 base spanning the gap. The CDR3 loop reads CASSLGQETQYF. As DNA, the CDR3 is TGTGCCAGCAGCTTAGGCCAAGAGACCCAGTACTTC.

This clonotype was seen a few times. The chain joins TRBV30 to TRBJ2-2; D is possibly TRBD2 (6 bases). The CDR3 contains 15 residues. Trimming took off 2 bases at V and 4 bases at J, with 14 bases between the two ends. Germline CDR1 GTSNPN, CDR2 SVGIG (reference sequence). The DNA of the CDR3 is TGTGCCTGGAGTCCGGAGGGAGGCCCCACCGGGGAGCTGTTTTTT. Translated: CAWSPEGGPTGELFF.

J is TRBJ1-1 and V is TRBV12-3 or TRBV12-4; unclear D gene. Trimming stripped 4 bases from V and 6 bases from J, with 6 bases between. CDR3 length: 11 residues. The CDR3 DNA follows: TGTGCCAGCAGTTGGGCCCCTGAAGCTTTCTTT. Residues: CASSWAPEAFF.

This rearrangement joins TRBV7-2 to TRBJ2-7; 9 nucleotides align to TRBD2. The trim removed 1 base at V and 0 bases at J, leaving 19 bases unmatched. This CDR3 region has 21 residues. Looked up from germline, CDR1 is SGHTA and CDR2 is FQGNSA. The CDR3 DNA reads TGTGCCAGCAGCTTAGTGGGGTTAGCGGGAGAGCAAAGTACAAGCTCCTACGAGCAGTACTTC. As protein: CASSLVGLAGEQSTSSYEQYF.

This clonotype was observed a few times. V usage is TRBV5-8 and J usage is TRBJ2-7; 8 positions agree with TRBD2. Trimming took 5 bases from V and 5 from J; bases not matched to a gene: 12. There are 15 residues in the CDR3. Germline V lookup: CDR1 SGHTS, CDR2 YDEGEE. The CDR3 loop is CASRVIAGSSNEQYF. CDR3 DNA: TGTGCCAGCAGGGTTATAGCGGGAAGCTCGAACGAGCAGTACTTC.